These 11 T cell receptor beta chains were sequenced from one sample in a study of T cells in Graves' hyperthyroidism and ophthalmopathy (dated by TCRdb to between 2018 and 2020). The library was obtained by multiplex PCR. This sample was sequenced with an Illumina HiSeq 2000. The TCR beta CDR3 regions were amplified from the RNA transcripts. A first-round RT-PCR of the TCR CDR3 used the HTBI primer set with the Qiagen OneStep RT-PCR kit. TCRdb trimmed the raw reads at Q25, called clones with MiXCR and kept productive beta chains. CDR3 protein sequences are deduplicated, and each keeps its most common genes and DNA. The sample table records a few hundred thousand distinct CDR3 sequences; over 12% of these occur just once. The ten largest clones capture roughly 19% of the sample. Sample: blood. The receptors derive from a woman in her sixties with Graves' ophthalmopathy.

This clonotype was counted at least ten times. J is TRBJ2-3 and V is TRBV7-2; D not certain. V lost 5 bases, J lost 5 bases, and 8 bases lay in between. The CDR3 spans 12 residues. Germline V gene lookup returns CDR1 SGHTA and CDR2 FQGNSA. The CDR3 nucleotides read TGTGCCAGCAGCATTAGGCGAGATACGCAGTATTTT. Its protein product is CASSIRRDTQYF.

This clonotype showed up just once. The CDR3 spells CASSYPGQGDPYEQYF. As DNA, the CDR3 is TGTGCCAGCAGTTATCCGGGACAGGGGGACCCCTACGAGCAGTACTTC. The genes are TRBV28 and TRBJ2-7; the match to TRBD1 covers 11 bases. Germline V lookup: CDR1 MDHEN, CDR2 SYDVKM. CDR3 length equals 16 residues. V shed 4 bases, J shed 2 bases, and the junction held 7 bases outside the gene matches.

This clonotype was seen at least ten times. V and J are TRBV6-5 and TRBJ2-6; D ambiguous. With 0 bases removed from V and 1 base from J, the gap between germline ends came to 13 bases. The CDR3 sequence is 18 residues long. Germline V CDR1 and CDR2: MNHEY, SVGAGI. Here the CDR3 reads CASSYSNYMASGANVLTF. For the CDR3, the DNA is TGTGCCAGCAGTTACTCGAACTACATGGCATCTGGGGCCAACGTCCTGACTTTC.

The V gene is TRBV9, the J gene TRBJ2-7; D is unresolved. Between the trimmed V and J ends, which lost 0 bases and 5 bases, there was a span of 12 bases. This CDR3 spans 14 amino acids. Per germline, CDR1 SGDLS and CDR2 YYNGEE. This CDR3 reads CASSVEVLGDEQYF. The CDR3 coding sequence is TGTGCCAGCAGCGTAGAGGTATTAGGAGACGAGCAGTACTTC.

This sequence joins TRBV11-2 and TRBJ2-1, with TRBD2 matching over 9 bases. The germline V gene encodes CDR1 SGHAT and CDR2 FQNNGV. There are 15 residues in the CDR3. Trimming took 2 bases from V and 5 from J; bases not matched to a gene: 4. Here the CDR3 reads CASSLLAGVDNEQFF. CDR3 sequence (DNA): TGTGCCAGCAGCTTATTAGCGGGAGTAGACAATGAGCAGTTCTTC.

There are a few counts of this clonotype. This chain joins TRBV20-1 and TRBJ2-7; 8 bases are shared with TRBD2. Looked up from germline, CDR1 is DFQATT and CDR2 is SNEGSKA (reference sequence). The CDR3 sequence is 15 residues long. V shed 1 base and J 2 bases; nucleotides not matched to a gene: 7. CDR3 in DNA: TGCAGTGCTAGAGGGGACACTAGCGGAACCTACGAGCAGTACTTC. This codes for CSARGDTSGTYEQYF.

This clonotype showed up many times. This sequence joins TRBV28 and TRBJ1-1; no clear D gene. CDR3 length: 15 amino acids. Germline-derived CDR1 and CDR2 are MDHEN and SYDVKM. V lost 2 bases to trimming and J lost 0 bases, with 10 bases between them. The CDR3 reads CASSLRRSLNTEAFF. DNA for the CDR3: TGTGCCAGCAGTTTACGCCGGTCCCTGAACACTGAAGCTTTCTTT.

This clonotype has a count of ten or more. The chain recombines TRBV20-1 with TRBJ2-7, with 11 bases aligning to TRBD2. Per the germline V gene, CDR1 is DFQATT and CDR2 is SNEGSKA (reference sequence). V lost 1 base, J lost 5 bases, and 4 bases stayed unmatched. The CDR3 has 14 residues. In DNA form, the CDR3 reads TGCAGTGCTAGAGGGCTAGCGGGAGGAAACGAGCAGTACTTC. This translates into CSARGLAGGNEQYF.

This clonotype occurred many times. This may stem from a read error, because a much larger clone lies one nucleotide away. The V call is TRBV28, the J call TRBJ2-7; D unresolved. The CDR3 length is 11 residues. Germline V gene sequence: CDR1 MDHEN, CDR2 SYDVKM. V dropped 5 bases and J dropped 2 bases, with 4 bases sitting between them. CDR3 coding DNA: TGTGCCAGCAGTGCCCCCTACGAGCAGTACTTC. It is translated as CASSAPYEQYF.

This clonotype was seen at least ten times. The rearrangement joins TRBV7-3 to TRBJ2-3, with 10 bases lining up with TRBD2. Trimming at V came to 6 bases and at J to 3 bases, leaving 9 bases not matched to a gene. Germline loops: CDR1 SGHTA, CDR2 FQGTGA. CDR3 length: 16 residues. The CDR3 nucleotides read TGTGCCAGCAGTTCCCGGCTAGCGGGAGAGACAGATACGCAGTATTTT. Protein product: CASSSRLAGETDTQYF.

This clonotype was counted many times. The J gene is TRBJ2-2, the V gene TRBV6-6; D is ambiguous. The CDR3 runs 14 residues. The ends were cut back, 0 bases at V and 7 bases at J, with 9 bases in the middle. Germline V gene lookup returns CDR1 MNHNY and CDR2 SVGAGI (reference sequence). The CDR3, as DNA: TGTGCCAGCAGTTACTCGAAGGGAAGCGGGGAGCTGTTTTTT. Its translation: CASSYSKGSGELFF.